Listed below are T cell receptor beta chains from one sample, sequenced in a study of technical replicates of blood from several donors. Some clones are missing from TCRdb's copy, which holds only in-frame ones; the method was immunoSEQ multiplex PCR. The sample has 62,000 or so clones, 70% to 90% seen once; the top ten hold around 4.9%. The specimen was PBMCs. These TCRs come from a human donor in good health. Some clones in this sample may be carry-over from other donors' samples. Both conserved end residues are part of each CDR3. Fields, in order: V gene, J gene, D gene, clone size, CDR3 DNA, CDR3 protein. D genes are given only for firm matches. A row's size may be missing; if present it is once, few, many or a size class.

TRBV7-9	TRBJ2-3	TRBD1	.	TGTGCCAGCAGCTTACAAGGGGGCAGAGATACGCAGTATTTT	CASSLQGGRDTQYF
TRBV7-6	TRBJ1-2	.	.	TGTGCCAGCAGCTTTGAGAGGGTGGCTGGCTACACCTTC	CASSFERVAGYTF
TRBV15	TRBJ2-3	TRBD2	.	TGTGCCACCAGCAGAGGTGATAGCGGGGGCACAGATACGCAGTATTTT	CATSRGDSGGTDTQYF
TRBV13	TRBJ2-7	.	.	TGTGCCAGCAGCTTCGGTAGCGGAGGGCCCTACGAGCAGTACTTC	CASSFGSGGPYEQYF
TRBV29-1	TRBJ2-3	TRBD1	.	TGCAGCGTTGAAGCCGAGGACAGGGAAGGCGATACGCAGTATTTT	CSVEAEDREGDTQYF
TRBV14	TRBJ2-7	TRBD1	.	TGTGCCAGCAGCCATTACGACAGGGTATGGCCCTACGAGCAGTACTTC	CASSHYDRVWPYEQYF
TRBV7-3	TRBJ2-3	.	.	TGTGCCAGCAGCTTAGTAGCGTGGACAGATACGCAGTATTTT	CASSLVAWTDTQYF
TRBV5-1	TRBJ2-1	.	many	TGCGCCAGCAGCTTGTCTGGGGGGTTCAATGAGCAGTTCTTC	CASSLSGGFNEQFF
TRBV18	TRBJ2-4	TRBD2	.	TGTGCCAGCTCATCCGGACTAGCGGATTCCAAAAACATTCAGTACTTC	CASSSGLADSKNIQYF
TRBV4-3	TRBJ2-3	TRBD2	once	TGCGCCACTAGGACTAGCGGGTTGATCACAGATACGCAGTATTTT	CATRTSGLITDTQYF
TRBV6-5	TRBJ2-4	.	.	TGTGCCAGCTCTAGCCCCCTGGGCGGAAACATTCAGTACTTC	CASSSPLGGNIQYF
TRBV30	TRBJ1-5	TRBD1	few	TGTGCCTGGAGTGTACCGGACAGGGTCAATCAGCCCCAGCATTTT	CAWSVPDRVNQPQHF
TRBV4-2	TRBJ1-3	.	.	TGTGCCAGCAGCCCCGGGGTCGGTCGCTCTGGAAACACCATATATTTT	CASSPGVGRSGNTIYF
TRBV7-2	TRBJ2-7	.	.	TGTGCCAGCAGCCCCGGACAGAGCTCCTACGAGCAGTACTTC	CASSPGQSSYEQYF
TRBV10-3	TRBJ2-2	.	.	TGTGCCATTGGGGGCGACGGGGAGCTGTTTTTT	CAIGGDGELFF
TRBV25-1	TRBJ1-2	TRBD1	.	TGTGCCAGCAGTGACGGACAGGGTTATAACTATGGCTACACCTTC	CASSDGQGYNYGYTF
TRBV9	TRBJ2-7	.	.	TGTGCCAGCCCTACCACAGGGTTTCGGGAGCAGTACTTC	CASPTTGFREQYF
TRBV9	TRBJ1-1	.	.	TGTGCCAGCAGCCCATGGGTGTCAGGGCTTGAAGCTTTCTTT	CASSPWVSGLEAFF
TRBV18	TRBJ2-7	TRBD1	.	TGTGCCAGCTCCGCACAGGGGCGCGGGTCCTACGAGCAGTACTTC	CASSAQGRGSYEQYF
TRBV2	TRBJ1-4	.	once	TGTGCCAGCAGCTGGGGGCGGGTGAATGAAAAACTGTTTTTT	CASSWGRVNEKLFF
TRBV9	TRBJ2-1	.	once	TGTGCCAGCAGCGTAGAAGGTGGTAGCTATGAGCAGTTCTTC	CASSVEGGSYEQFF
TRBV30	TRBJ2-5	TRBD2	.	TGTGCCTGGAGCTTGACTAGCGGGAGGTGGGAGACCCAGTACTTC	CAWSLTSGRWETQYF